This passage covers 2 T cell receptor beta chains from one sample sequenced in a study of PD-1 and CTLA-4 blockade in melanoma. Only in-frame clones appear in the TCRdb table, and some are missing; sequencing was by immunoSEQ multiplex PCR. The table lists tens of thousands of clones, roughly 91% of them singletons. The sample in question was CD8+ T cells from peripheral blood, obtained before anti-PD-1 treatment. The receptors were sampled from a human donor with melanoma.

The CDR3: CAWRGGFSGSRDEQFF. The CDR3 DNA reads TGTGCCTGGAGGGGGGGGTTTAGCGGGAGTCGAGATGAGCAGTTCTTC. The chain employs TRBV30 and TRBJ2-1; 9 bases fit TRBD2. The trim removed 3 bases at V and 8 bases at J, leaving 14 bases unmatched. From germline, CDR1 is GTSNPN and CDR2 SVGIG (reference sequence). The CDR3 sequence is 16 residues long.

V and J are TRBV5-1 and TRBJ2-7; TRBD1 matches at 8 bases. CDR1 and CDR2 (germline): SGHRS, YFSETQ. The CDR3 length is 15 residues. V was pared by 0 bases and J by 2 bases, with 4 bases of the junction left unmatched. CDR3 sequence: CASSLEGTGTYEQYF. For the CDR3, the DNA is TGCGCCAGCAGCTTGGAAGGGACAGGTACCTACGAGCAGTACTTC.